This TCR beta chain was recovered during a study of neurological immune-mediated disorders. This clonotype came up many times. TCRdb reprocessed the 5' RACE reads with MiXCR, giving one entry per CDR3 protein. The table has some 80,000 distinct CDR3 sequences, 4.3% seen once. Time point in this sample: longitudinal time-point 3. The germline gives CDR1 SGHDN, CDR2 FVKESK. V lost 0 bases, J lost 12 bases, and 15 bases lay in between. CDR3 length: 14 amino acids. The rearrangement joins TRBV14 to TRBJ2-1; D ambiguous. This sequence originates from a woman aged 60-75 years with multiple sclerosis. The sample taken for sequencing was PBMCs. The CDR3 nucleotides are TGTGCCAGCAGCCAAGATAGCCCGGCCCCCTCGCAGTTCTTC. The encoded protein is CASSQDSPAPSQFF.